This is a list of T cell receptor beta chains from one sample in a study of regulatory T cells in long-lasting Graves disease. TCRdb passed the multiplex PCR reads through MiXCR, listing each CDR3 protein once. The table lists fewer than 550,000 distinct CDR3 sequences, about 17% of them singletons. The same data also contributed to another study, on T cells in Graves' hyperthyroidism and ophthalmopathy.

This specimen was peripheral blood mononuclear cells (PBMCs), taken at new diagnosis, from a patient treated with antithyroid drugs. The receptor set was obtained from a woman between 18 and 29 years old with Graves disease. The CDR3 runs from the conserved cysteine through the conserved F or W. A D gene is named only where the DNA matches it firmly. Size values are once, few and many counts, or a class for expanded clones, and some rows have none.

few | TRBJ2-2 | - | TRBV2 | CASSRLDTGELFF | TGTGCCAGCAGTCGACTGGACACCGGGGAGCTGTTTTTT
few | TRBJ1-5 | - | TRBV27 | CASSSIGQPQHF | TGTGCCAGCAGTTCGATTGGGCAGCCCCAGCATTTT
few | TRBJ2-2 | - | TRBV6-1 | CASTFGATGELFF | TGTGCCAGCACCTTCGGGGCCACCGGGGAGCTGTTTTTT
many | TRBJ2-7 | - | TRBV15 | CATRSASDSDSYEQYF | TGTGCCACCAGGTCCGCCTCGGACAGTGACTCCTACGAGCAGTACTTC
many | TRBJ2-5 | TRBD2 | TRBV20-1 | CSASVSGAFQETQYF | TGCAGTGCTAGTGTTAGCGGGGCCTTCCAAGAGACCCAGTACTTC
many | TRBJ2-7 | - | TRBV28 | CASSFVGSYEQYF | TGTGCCAGCAGTTTTGTGGGATCCTACGAGCAGTACTTC
few | TRBJ2-1 | - | TRBV28 | CASRQGKGEQFF | TGTGCCAGCAGACAGGGTAAAGGTGAGCAGTTCTTC
many | TRBJ2-1 | - | TRBV20-1 | CSARDTDKGDDEQFF | TGCAGTGCTAGAGATACGGACAAGGGAGACGATGAGCAGTTCTTC
- | TRBJ2-7 | TRBD2 | TRBV27 | CASSLSRASGTSYEQYF | TGTGCCAGCAGTTTATCGCGGGCTAGCGGGACTTCCTACGAGCAGTACTTC
- | TRBJ2-2 | TRBD1 | TRBV28 | CASSVGTENTGELFF | TGTGCCAGCAGTGTCGGGACAGAGAACACCGGGGAGCTGTTTTTT
- | TRBJ2-1 | TRBD1 | TRBV19 | CASSVAGTGANEQFF | TGTGCCAGTAGTGTCGCCGGGACAGGGGCCAATGAGCAGTTCTTC
many | TRBJ2-7 | - | TRBV11-1 | CASSPTGTDNEQYF | TGTGCCAGCAGCCCGACCGGGACCGATAACGAGCAGTACTTC
many | TRBJ1-1 | TRBD1 | TRBV7-2 | CASSLMGQRNTEAFF | TGTGCCAGCAGCCTAATGGGACAGAGGAACACTGAAGCTTTCTTT
many | TRBJ2-7 | TRBD2 | TRBV29-1 | CSVAPTGGDYEQYF | TGCAGCGTTGCCCCAACCGGGGGGGACTACGAGCAGTACTTC
many | TRBJ2-1 | - | TRBV11-3 | CASSLDLGGANSYNEQFF | TGTGCCAGCAGCTTAGATCTTGGCGGCGCCAACTCCTACAATGAGCAGTTCTTC
- | TRBJ1-2 | TRBD1 | TRBV15 | CATEGGTGDNYGYTF | TGTGCCACTGAGGGAGGAACAGGGGACAACTATGGCTACACCTTC
many | TRBJ2-3 | TRBD2 | TRBV18 | CASSPTRSSGRGDTQYF | TGTGCCAGCTCACCTACCCGGAGTAGCGGGAGGGGAGATACGCAGTATTTT
many | TRBJ2-5 | - | TRBV15 | CATSRVRGNQETQYF | TGTGCCACCAGCAGAGTCCGAGGAAACCAAGAGACCCAGTACTTC
- | TRBJ2-1 | TRBD2 | TRBV20-1 | CSARDGRVVHNEQFF | TGCAGTGCTAGAGATGGGAGGGTCGTTCATAATGAGCAGTTCTTC
few | TRBJ2-1 | - | TRBV9 | CASSVAPSALGYEQFF | TGTGCCAGCAGCGTAGCCCCGTCGGCCCTGGGCTATGAGCAGTTCTTC
many | TRBJ2-5 | - | TRBV3-1 | CASSHPGTQETQYF | TGTGCCAGCAGCCACCCGGGGACACAAGAGACCCAGTACTTC
many | TRBJ2-1 | - | TRBV14 | CASSQGAGLGEQFF | TGTGCCAGCAGCCAGGGGGCGGGATTGGGTGAGCAGTTCTTC
- | TRBJ2-7 | TRBD2 | TRBV5-1 | CASSRRAGGPYEQYF | TGCGCCAGCAGCCGTAGAGCGGGAGGGCCCTACGAGCAGTACTTC
few | TRBJ2-2 | - | TRBV5-5 | CASSLAGGGELFF | TGTGCCAGCAGCTTGGCTGGTGGCGGGGAGCTGTTTTTT
many | TRBJ2-1 | - | TRBV12-3/TRBV12-4 | CASTRGHEQFF | TGTGCCAGTACCCGTGGGCATGAGCAGTTCTTC
many | TRBJ1-4 | - | TRBV13 | CASSLGGAGEKLFF | TGTGCCAGCAGCTTAGGGGGGGCAGGCGAAAAACTGTTTTTT
- | TRBJ1-5 | TRBD1 | TRBV19 | CASSTTGGGYSNQPQHF | TGTGCCAGTAGTACCACAGGGGGTGGATATAGCAATCAGCCCCAGCATTTT
many | TRBJ1-1 | - | TRBV14 | CASSQWGFAEAFF | TGTGCCAGCAGCCAATGGGGGTTCGCTGAAGCTTTCTTT
few | TRBJ2-5 | TRBD2 | TRBV27 | CASSSTLAGDQETQYF | TGTGCCAGCAGTTCAACACTAGCGGGCGACCAAGAGACCCAGTACTTC
- | TRBJ2-2 | - | TRBV11-3 | CASSLVLRDSGELFF | TGTGCCAGCAGCTTGGTTCTTAGGGATTCCGGGGAGCTGTTTTTT
- | TRBJ1-1 | TRBD1 | TRBV25-1 | CASSDNRGLNTEAFF | TGTGCCAGCAGTGACAACAGGGGATTGAACACTGAAGCTTTCTTT
- | TRBJ2-7 | - | TRBV6-5 | CASSYSKAPYEQYF | TGTGCCAGCAGTTACTCGAAGGCTCCTTACGAGCAGTACTTC
few | TRBJ2-7 | TRBD2 | TRBV20-1 | CSASGGGFRSSYEQYF | TGCAGTGCTAGTGGGGGGGGGTTCCGGAGCTCCTACGAGCAGTACTTC
few | TRBJ1-2 | - | TRBV6-2/TRBV6-3 | CASSRQGTFGYTF | TGTGCCAGCAGCCGCCAGGGGACATTCGGCTACACCTTC
- | TRBJ2-5 | - | TRBV5-1 | CASSVGPKETQYF | TGCGCCAGCAGCGTTGGACCTAAAGAGACCCAGTACTTC
many | TRBJ2-1 | - | TRBV2 | CASRETTTRVF | TGTGCCAGCAGAGAAACGACGACGAGAGTCTTC
many | TRBJ2-7 | - | TRBV12-3/TRBV12-4 | CASSPRLVAGPREQYF | TGTGCCAGCAGTCCGCGGTTGGTGGCGGGACCCCGCGAGCAGTACTTC
- | TRBJ2-5 | - | TRBV7-6 | CASSPGGSGGAETQYF | TGTGCCAGCAGCCCAGGCGGTAGCGGAGGAGCAGAGACCCAGTACTTC
many | TRBJ1-2 | TRBD1 | TRBV28 | CASKEGARGYTF | TGTGCCAGCAAGGAGGGGGCCCGTGGCTACACCTTC
- | TRBJ1-5 | TRBD1 | TRBV28 | CASTRDRGLGQPQHF | TGTGCCAGCACCAGGGACAGGGGGCTCGGGCAGCCCCAGCATTTT
many | TRBJ2-7 | TRBD1 | TRBV5-6 | CASSSTGDSGSYEQYF | TGTGCCAGCAGCTCGACCGGGGACAGTGGGTCCTACGAGCAGTACTTC
few | TRBJ2-3 | TRBD2 | TRBV5-1 | CASSFGSSGSTDTQYF | TGCGCCAGCAGCTTCGGCTCTAGCGGCAGCACAGATACGCAGTATTTT